The T cell receptor (beta chain) described here comes from a study of radiation and T cells in renal cell carcinoma. The wider study: Nephrectomy followed 15 Gy stereotactic body radiation by 4 weeks.

Generated by immunoSEQ multiplex PCR, the TCRdb table keeps only in-frame clones and is missing some. The sample gives 120,000 or so clones, 88% of which show up once; 4.5% to 7.5% is in the top ten. Points on this clone: Its antigen is not known.

General study results and limits: In blood, top tumor clones expanded by 2 weeks, shrinking by 4.

The V gene's germline CDR1 is SGHRS and CDR2 YFSETQ. The CDR3 spans 14 residues. This sample's time point: blood 2 weeks post-SBRT. As for treatment: 15 Gy SBRT to primary tumor, nephrectomy 4 weeks later. After SBRT, blood was collected at 2 and 4 weeks, plus baseline. This renal cell carcinoma was of the clear cell type. V gene TRBV5-1 combines with J gene TRBJ2-5; D possibly corresponds to TRBD1 (6 bases). The J call is uncertain, as TRBJ2-7 better fits the DNA end. This clonotype originated in a woman in her seventies with renal cell carcinoma. Specimen: blood, collected from a patient whose treatment included radiotherapy and nephrectomy. The chain's CDR3 is CASSLQGLPYEQYF. The CDR3 nucleotides read TGCGCCAGCAGCTTACAGGGTTTACCCTACGAGCAGTACTTC.